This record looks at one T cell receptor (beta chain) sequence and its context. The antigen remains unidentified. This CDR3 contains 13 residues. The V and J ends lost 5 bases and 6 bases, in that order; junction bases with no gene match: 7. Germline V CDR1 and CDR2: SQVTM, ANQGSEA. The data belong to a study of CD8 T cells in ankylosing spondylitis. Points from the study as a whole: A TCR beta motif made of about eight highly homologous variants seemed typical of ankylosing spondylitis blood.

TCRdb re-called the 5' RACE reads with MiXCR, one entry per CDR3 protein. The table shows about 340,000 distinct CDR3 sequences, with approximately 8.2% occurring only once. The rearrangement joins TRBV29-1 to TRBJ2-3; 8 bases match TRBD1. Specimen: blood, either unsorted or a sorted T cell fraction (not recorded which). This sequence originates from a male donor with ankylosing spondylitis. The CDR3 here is CSVTGQGPDTQYF. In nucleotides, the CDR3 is TGCAGCGTTACCGGACAGGGCCCCGATACGCAGTATTTT.